What follows is one TCR beta chain and its context. This receptor's antigen is unknown. The record has no base qualities; no much larger clone is one base away. Taken from cysteine to phenylalanine, the CDR3 has 15 residues. The sequence is cut down to CDR3 DNA, 45 bases in frame from base 1. Cut back by 0 bases and 0 bases, the V and J ends lie 9 bases apart. CDR1 and CDR2 are drawn from the germline V gene: MGHRA, YSYEKL. TCRbeta CDR3 regions were amplified from genomic DNA by means of the immunoSEQ Assay, a bias-controlled multiplex PCR. The published analysis was carried out like this. Within the assay, amplification of reference gene primers was used to estimate how many nucleated cells each sample contained. Sequence reads were collapsed and filtered to measure the absolute abundance of every unique TCRbeta CDR3 rearrangement. For each sample, productive Simpson clonality was calculated by taking the square root of Simpson's diversity index across productive rearrangements. The table was pulled from immuneACCESS by TCRdb, which kept in-frame rearrangements only. Such tables lose some clones; where checked, under half of the loss comes from unresolved V genes, and the rest has no known cause. V, J and clone size are taken as reported in that table, and D and trimming were inferred from the DNA itself. For this sample the table gives roughly 200,000 clones, of which about three quarters were detected only once. The ten largest make up about 11% of the sample.

The sample comes from a study of blood T cell repertoires in COVID-19 (TCRdb year 2020). For context, the study as a whole: Samples covering the acute and convalescent phases of COVID-19 were provided by collaborators in the United States, Italy and Spain. The prospective study material was composed of cDNA or gDNA derived from T cells, B-cell-depleted T cells, or PBMCs. Subjects who had been exposed to COVID-19, were actively infected with it, or had recovered from it provided the deeply sampled blood TCRbeta repertoires that made up the dataset. The repertoires were released in a freely available public database meant as a resource for research on the immune response to SARS-CoV-2. Samples came from the ongoing ImmuneRACE study (first 160 participants) plus 1,254 subjects from 6 global collaborators. A de-identified subject ID, COVID-19 status, age in years and sex were almost always included in the sample metadata. Where available, HLA class I and class II types were obtained from metadata supplied by the sample provider rather than from assay-based typing.

Overall results and qualifications from the work: The quantity of clinical and demographic metadata differed by source and by participant and was supplied without curation.

One collaborating source in Seattle enrolled patients while the patients were actively infected and followed the patients over time throughout the course of disease. Whole blood was collected in K2EDTA tubes by collaborating institutions according to the institutions' own protocols. For TCRbeta analysis, collaborators shipped samples in one of three forms: frozen whole blood, isolated PBMCs, or DNA extracted from either of those sample types. The sequenced material came from peripheral blood. The sequence links TRBV4-1 to TRBJ2-7; tentative D gene TRBD1, with 5 bases matching. The clonotype originates from a woman older than 75 with COVID-19, enrolled during active disease. The CDR3 protein: CASSQEAGFSYEQYF. The DNA reads as follows: TGCGCCAGCAGCCAAGAAGCAGGGTTCTCCTACGAGCAGTACTTC.